This T cell receptor (beta chain) derives from a study of OX40 agonist ivuxolimab in advanced cancers. This CDR3 has 13 amino acids. Germline V gives CDR1 SNHLY, CDR2 FYNNEI. Trimming cost V 1 base and J 14 bases, with 17 bases left between them. Produced via immunoSEQ multiplex PCR; TCRdb's table is partial and in-frame only. The sample consists of around 79,000 clones, 70% to 90% of them appearing once. Sequences were derived from CD4+ or CD8+ T cells sorted from blood, sampled in a trial of the OX40 agonist ivuxolimab. This chain connects TRBV2 to TRBJ1-2; unclear D gene. The receptor's source is an adult with an advanced solid tumor such as melanoma, head and neck, liver or kidney cancer. CDR3 DNA sequence: TGTGCCAGCAGTGAAGGTGTTCGGACGACGCCTACCTTC. It yields the protein CASSEGVRTTPTF.